The sequence of this T cell receptor (beta chain) was determined in a study of blood T cell repertoires in COVID-19. Study-wide context: COVID-19 samples collected from the United States, Italy and Spain covered acute and convalescent phases. In each case, the material was cDNA or gDNA derived from T cells, B-cell-depleted T cells, or PBMCs.

This CDR3 comprises 16 residues. In germline, CDR1 is LGHNA, CDR2 YNFKEQ. After removal of 0 bases from V and 3 bases from J, the junction contained 6 bases not matched to a gene. In the original analysis: By means of reference gene primer amplification, nucleated cell counts were estimated. TCRdb's copy holds only in-frame clones and misses some; the assay was immunoSEQ multiplex PCR. V and J calls and clone size follow that table, whereas D and trimming were derived from the DNA. This table holds around 470,000 clones, roughly 89% found once. One Seattle source followed patients from active infection through their disease course.

Sequencing used peripheral blood. The receptor comes from a man aged 18 to 30 with COVID-19, enrolled during active disease. The chain couples TRBV4-2 to TRBJ2-7, with 9 bases aligning to TRBD2. In DNA form, the CDR3 reads TGTGCCAGCAGCCAAGATTGGGCTAGCGGGAACTACGAGCAGTACTTC. Amino acids: CASSQDWASGNYEQYF.